The rows below give T cell receptor beta chains drawn from one sample of a study of T cells after yellow fever vaccination. TCRdb re-called the 5' RACE reads with MiXCR, one entry per CDR3 protein. The sample lists 350,000 to 450,000 distinct CDR3 sequences, 6.2% occurring once. The source was PBMCs, collected 5 days after the yellow fever booster vaccination. Every receptor here comes from a man aged 30 to 45 who received the YFV17D yellow fever vaccine. The conserved cysteine and the conserved F or W are not part of the CDR3 here. Each record gives: J gene, V gene, CDR3 protein.

J gene: TRBJ2-3
V gene: TRBV12-3/TRBV12-4
CDR3 protein: ASTATRGSADTQY

J gene: TRBJ2-1
V gene: TRBV7-2
CDR3 protein: ASSLGPNNEQF

J gene: TRBJ2-1
V gene: TRBV6-2/TRBV6-3
CDR3 protein: ASTPLTGPSGYNEQF

J gene: TRBJ1-3
V gene: TRBV5-1
CDR3 protein: ASSAGGGGISGNTIY

J gene: TRBJ2-1
V gene: TRBV2
CDR3 protein: ASSYGLAGANEQF

J gene: TRBJ1-1
V gene: TRBV18
CDR3 protein: ASSPTEGTEAF

J gene: TRBJ2-1
V gene: TRBV24-1
CDR3 protein: ATSDPTTSGGKSSYNEQF

J gene: TRBJ2-2
V gene: TRBV10-3
CDR3 protein: AISAMGATGELF

J gene: TRBJ2-5
V gene: TRBV6-5
CDR3 protein: ASSYRATGGGTQY

J gene: TRBJ1-1
V gene: TRBV18
CDR3 protein: ASSLDGDEAF

J gene: TRBJ2-7
V gene: TRBV10-3
CDR3 protein: ASSRVSSYEQY

J gene: TRBJ2-1
V gene: TRBV6-4
CDR3 protein: ASSLEAGASYNEQF

J gene: TRBJ2-5
V gene: TRBV19
CDR3 protein: ASRTSGSQETQY

J gene: TRBJ2-5
V gene: TRBV5-6
CDR3 protein: ASTIGTAQETQY

J gene: TRBJ2-5
V gene: TRBV5-5
CDR3 protein: ASSLAWALAGGETQY

J gene: TRBJ2-7
V gene: TRBV29-1
CDR3 protein: SVEDGSSYEQY

J gene: TRBJ2-3
V gene: TRBV29-1
CDR3 protein: SVAQDTQY

J gene: TRBJ2-2
V gene: TRBV20-1
CDR3 protein: SARETGVGTGELF

J gene: TRBJ2-2
V gene: TRBV7-9
CDR3 protein: ASSLLGGASGELF

J gene: TRBJ2-1
V gene: TRBV7-3
CDR3 protein: ASSLTQGDYNEQF

J gene: TRBJ2-4
V gene: TRBV7-2
CDR3 protein: ASSLRDFKNIQY

J gene: TRBJ2-5
V gene: TRBV27
CDR3 protein: ASSLNQGLAQETQY

J gene: TRBJ2-7
V gene: TRBV12-3/TRBV12-4
CDR3 protein: ASSPGRPPNEQY

J gene: TRBJ2-1
V gene: TRBV20-1
CDR3 protein: SAALGGASYNEQF

J gene: TRBJ2-1
V gene: TRBV18
CDR3 protein: ASSPLPPSYNEQF

J gene: TRBJ1-5
V gene: TRBV7-9
CDR3 protein: ASSLVGDTHQPQH

J gene: TRBJ2-1
V gene: TRBV12-3/TRBV12-4
CDR3 protein: ASRWTEYNEQF

J gene: TRBJ2-1
V gene: TRBV5-3
CDR3 protein: ASYWAETNSYNEQF

J gene: TRBJ2-3
V gene: TRBV29-1
CDR3 protein: SVVRNTDTQY

J gene: TRBJ2-3
V gene: TRBV27
CDR3 protein: ASSFRASSTDTQY

J gene: TRBJ2-1
V gene: TRBV6-2/TRBV6-3
CDR3 protein: ASSSLAGGSNEQF

J gene: TRBJ2-3
V gene: TRBV12-3/TRBV12-4
CDR3 protein: ASSFDSTDTQY

J gene: TRBJ1-6
V gene: TRBV7-9
CDR3 protein: ASSTGTNSPLH

J gene: TRBJ2-4
V gene: TRBV20-1
CDR3 protein: SARDPRDIQY

J gene: TRBJ1-5
V gene: TRBV3-1
CDR3 protein: ASSQGTADNQPQH

J gene: TRBJ2-3
V gene: TRBV30
CDR3 protein: AWYPPDRRDTQY